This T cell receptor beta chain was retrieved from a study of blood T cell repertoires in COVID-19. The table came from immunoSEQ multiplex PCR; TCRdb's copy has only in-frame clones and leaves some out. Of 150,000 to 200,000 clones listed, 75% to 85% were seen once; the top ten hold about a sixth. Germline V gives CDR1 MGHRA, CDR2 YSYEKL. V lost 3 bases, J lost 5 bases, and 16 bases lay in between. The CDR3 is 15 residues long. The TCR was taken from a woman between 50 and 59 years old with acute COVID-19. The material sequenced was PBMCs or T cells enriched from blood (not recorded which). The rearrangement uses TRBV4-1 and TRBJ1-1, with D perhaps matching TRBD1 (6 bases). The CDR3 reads CASSHRSGGGTEAFF. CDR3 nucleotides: TGCGCCAGCAGCCATCGTTCGGGAGGGGGGACTGAAGCTTTCTTT.